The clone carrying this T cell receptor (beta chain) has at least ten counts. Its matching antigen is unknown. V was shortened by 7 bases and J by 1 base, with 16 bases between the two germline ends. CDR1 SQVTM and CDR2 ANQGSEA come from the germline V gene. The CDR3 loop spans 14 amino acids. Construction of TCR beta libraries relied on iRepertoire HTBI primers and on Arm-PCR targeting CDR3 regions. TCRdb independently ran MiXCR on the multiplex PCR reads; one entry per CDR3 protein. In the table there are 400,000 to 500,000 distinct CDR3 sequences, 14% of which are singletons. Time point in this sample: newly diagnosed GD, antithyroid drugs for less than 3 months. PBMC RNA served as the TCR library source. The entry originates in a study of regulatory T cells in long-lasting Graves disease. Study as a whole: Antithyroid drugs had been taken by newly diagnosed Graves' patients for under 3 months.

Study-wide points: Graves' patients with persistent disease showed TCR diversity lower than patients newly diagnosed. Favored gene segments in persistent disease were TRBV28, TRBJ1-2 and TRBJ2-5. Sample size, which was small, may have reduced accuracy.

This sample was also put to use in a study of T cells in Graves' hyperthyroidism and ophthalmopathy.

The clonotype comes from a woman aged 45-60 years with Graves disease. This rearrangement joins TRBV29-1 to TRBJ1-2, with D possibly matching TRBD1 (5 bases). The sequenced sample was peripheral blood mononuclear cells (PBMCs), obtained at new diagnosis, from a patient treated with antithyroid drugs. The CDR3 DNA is TGCAGCGCTGGGGGGGTGATGGGTAACTATGGCTACACCTTC. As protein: CSAGGVMGNYGYTF.